This TCR beta chain comes out of a study of blood T cell repertoires in COVID-19. About the research overall: Whether acute or convalescent, the COVID-19 samples came from the United States, Italy and Spain. PBMCs, B-cell-depleted T cells, or T cells provided the cDNA or gDNA that made up the material.

This clone was seen once. Original data processing: Estimates of nucleated cell counts were drawn from the amplification of reference gene primers. Sequenced by immunoSEQ multiplex PCR; TCRdb stores in-frame clones only, minus some. V, J and clone size were drawn from that table, and D and trimming were deduced from the DNA. The table includes 180,000 or so clones, 84% detected once. The CDR3 has 15 residues. Germline V CDR1 and CDR2: LNHDA, SQIVND (reference sequence). Germline trimming cut 7 bases from V and 2 bases from J; bases unmatched to any gene: 7. The sequenced sample was peripheral blood. This TCR derives from a man aged 35-49 years who had recovered from COVID-19. The genes are TRBV19 and TRBJ2-1, with 8 bases fitting TRBD2. CDR3 sequence (DNA): TGTGCCAGTACCCAAAGCGGGAGCCCCTACAATGAGCAGTTCTTC. Translation: CASTQSGSPYNEQFF.